This T cell receptor beta chain was profiled in a study of PD-1 blockade in classical Hodgkin lymphoma. The study's findings and limits: CD8+ TCR diversity did not rise significantly by C4D1, unlike CD4+. Those achieving complete response showed baseline diversity like newly diagnosed patients. At baseline, newly diagnosed patients reportedly showed less TCR diversity than healthy donors.

The table came from immunoSEQ multiplex PCR; TCRdb's copy has only in-frame clones and leaves some out. Of over 15,000 clones detected, approximately 80% appear once; the ten largest clones hold around 21%. Trimming removed 0 bases at V and 4 bases at J, with 14 bases between. The CDR3 contains 17 residues. From germline, CDR1 is SGHRS and CDR2 YFSETQ. Regarding this clone: Its specificity is unknown.

The time point denotes: cycle 4 day 1 (C4D1), after 6 weeks of nivolumab. The patients all showed relapse after autologous stem cell transplantation, while their brentuximab vedotin exposure varied. Relapsed/refractory classical Hodgkin lymphoma patients had complete, partial or progressive responses. Source: peripheral blood mononuclear cells (PBMCs), taken before the fourth cycle of nivolumab. This clonotype was obtained from a human donor with classical Hodgkin lymphoma. The chain recombines TRBV5-1 with TRBJ2-6; D possibly corresponds to TRBD2 (5 bases). In DNA, the CDR3 is TGCGCCAGCAGCTTGGGGAGGACGGGATCCGGGGCCAACGTCCTGACTTTC. Amino acids: CASSLGRTGSGANVLTF.